A selection of T cell receptor beta chains follows, all from one sample in a study of regulatory T cells in long-lasting Graves disease. TCRdb re-called the multiplex PCR reads with MiXCR, one entry per CDR3 protein. This table has about 620,000 distinct CDR3 sequences, roughly 16% appearing once. These data were also reused for a study on T cells in Graves' hyperthyroidism and ophthalmopathy.

The source was peripheral blood mononuclear cells (PBMCs), collected at new diagnosis, from a patient treated with antithyroid drugs. These receptors were obtained from a woman under 40 with Graves disease. CDR3s include the opening cysteine and the closing phenylalanine or tryptophan. A D gene is named only where the DNA matches it firmly. The size entry is marked missing in some rows and otherwise reads once, few, many or a size class.

V gene	J gene	D gene	clone size	CDR3 protein	CDR3 DNA
TRBV24-1	TRBJ1-2	TRBD1	.	CATSDSIGTGTEYGYTF	TGTGCCACCAGTGATTCCATCGGGACAGGAACCGAGTATGGCTACACCTTC
TRBV27	TRBJ2-7	TRBD1	few	CASSVRQGKRYEQYF	TGTGCCAGCAGTGTCCGACAGGGGAAGAGGTACGAGCAGTACTTC
TRBV11-2	TRBJ1-6	.	few	CASSMAGDWNSPLHF	TGTGCCAGCAGCATGGCAGGGGACTGGAATTCACCCCTCCACTTT
TRBV20-1	TRBJ2-3	TRBD2	many	CSARSGAGGRTDTQYF	TGCAGTGCTAGATCGGGAGCGGGAGGTCGGACAGATACGCAGTATTTT
TRBV11-1	TRBJ2-5	TRBD1	few	CASTGPPRDRETQYF	TGTGCCAGCACCGGTCCTCCCCGGGACAGAGAGACCCAGTACTTC
TRBV7-9	TRBJ2-7	.	many	CASSLGRYEQYF	TGTGCCAGCAGTTTGGGACGCTACGAGCAGTACTTC
TRBV9	TRBJ2-3	.	.	CASSERTSTDTQYF	TGTGCCAGCAGCGAGCGAACTAGCACAGATACGCAGTATTTT
TRBV11-2	TRBJ1-1	.	many	CASRPEGILTEAFF	TGTGCCAGCAGACCCGAGGGGATTTTAACTGAAGCTTTCTTT
TRBV12-5	TRBJ2-1	.	many	CASGLALAPSSYNEQFF	TGTGCTAGTGGTTTGGCGCTGGCGCCGAGCTCCTACAATGAGCAGTTCTTC
TRBV15	TRBJ1-5	.	many	CATSIHSREPQHF	TGTGCCACCAGCATCCACTCTAGGGAGCCCCAGCATTTT
TRBV20-1	TRBJ2-1	TRBD2	few	CSVFGLAPFRSYNEQFF	TGCAGTGTTTTTGGACTAGCGCCGTTTCGCTCCTACAATGAGCAGTTCTTC
TRBV11-2	TRBJ1-3	TRBD1	few	CASSWGQQGNTIYF	TGTGCCAGCAGCTGGGGACAGCAAGGAAACACCATATATTTT
TRBV20-1	TRBJ2-3	.	.	CSARDPAVARDTQYF	TGCAGTGCTAGAGATCCGGCGGTAGCCCGAGATACGCAGTATTTT
TRBV7-2	TRBJ1-1	TRBD1	many	CASSLRQGKYTEAFF	TGTGCCAGCAGCCTAAGACAGGGGAAGTACACTGAAGCTTTCTTT
TRBV10-1	TRBJ1-1	.	few	CASSHDLLDTEAFF	TGCGCCAGCAGCCATGACCTTTTGGACACTGAAGCTTTCTTT
TRBV20-1	TRBJ2-1	.	.	CSARDHTEQFF	TGCAGTGCTAGAGATCACACTGAGCAGTTCTTC
TRBV6-2/TRBV6-3	TRBJ2-2	.	.	CASSEGAWTGELFF	TGTGCCAGCAGTGAAGGGGCGTGGACCGGGGAGCTGTTTTTT
TRBV15	TRBJ2-3	.	many	CATSRSRGTATDTQYF	TGTGCCACCAGCAGATCCCGAGGTACGGCCACAGATACGCAGTATTTT
TRBV11-1	TRBJ2-3	.	many	CASSLAQPDTQYF	TGTGCCAGCAGCTTAGCGCAGCCAGATACGCAGTATTTT
TRBV14	TRBJ2-7	TRBD2	.	CASSEGADSGTSGSSYEQYF	TGTGCCAGCAGCGAAGGGGCCGACAGCGGGACTAGCGGATCCTCCTACGAGCAGTACTTC
TRBV28	TRBJ2-7	TRBD1	many	CASIQDRGRYEQYF	TGTGCCAGCATCCAGGACAGGGGGCGGTACGAGCAGTACTTC
TRBV27	TRBJ1-3	.	few	CASRPRGGVVDTIYF	TGTGCCAGCAGGCCCCGGGGGGGAGTGGTGGACACCATATATTTT
TRBV7-3	TRBJ1-2	TRBD1	.	CASSSLDRVNYGYTF	TGTGCCAGCAGCTCCCTGGACAGGGTCAACTATGGCTACACCTTC
TRBV28	TRBJ1-5	.	many	CASSLLGRRYSNQPQHF	TGTGCCAGCAGTTTACTGGGGAGGAGATATAGCAATCAGCCCCAGCATTTT
TRBV2	TRBJ2-3	TRBD1	many	CASGQAIGGTQYF	TGTGCCAGTGGACAGGCGATTGGGGGTACGCAGTATTTT
TRBV27	TRBJ2-5	.	few	CASSFGGEGGKTQYF	TGTGCCAGCAGTTTTGGGGGGGAAGGGGGGAAGACCCAGTACTTC
TRBV9	TRBJ2-5	.	few	CASSVVGLLQETQYF	TGTGCCAGCAGCGTAGTCGGCCTCCTCCAAGAGACCCAGTACTTC
TRBV24-1	TRBJ1-4	.	many	CATSDSGTELFF	TGTGCCACCAGTGATTCCGGGACTGAACTGTTTTTT
TRBV18	TRBJ2-3	.	.	CASSPDRTDTQYF	TGTGCCAGCTCACCGGACCGCACAGATACGCAGTATTTT
TRBV10-3	TRBJ1-2	.	.	CAIRNQGRGQVYGYTF	TGTGCCATCAGAAATCAGGGAAGGGGCCAAGTCTATGGCTACACCTTC
TRBV12-3/TRBV12-4	TRBJ1-6	.	many	CASSSGPGTGARNSPLHF	TGTGCCAGCAGTTCGGGGCCTGGGACGGGGGCGCGGAATTCACCCCTCCACTTT
TRBV27	TRBJ2-5	TRBD2	many	CASSFLAEPQETQYF	TGTGCCAGCAGTTTTCTAGCGGAGCCCCAAGAGACCCAGTACTTC
TRBV5-1	TRBJ2-1	.	.	CASSLERVNNEQSF	TGCGCCAGCAGCTTGGAAAGGGTAAACAATGAGCAGTCCTTC
TRBV29-1	TRBJ1-4	TRBD1	.	CSVDGTGRGFNKLFF	TGCAGCGTTGATGGGACAGGTAGAGGCTTCAATAAACTGTTTTTT
TRBV18	TRBJ1-5	.	.	CASSLSLAEPQHF	TGTGCCAGCTCACTATCTCTAGCGGAGCCCCAGCATTTT
TRBV20-1	TRBJ1-6	.	few	CSATPAVGGGSNSPLHF	TGCAGTGCTACCCCCGCGGTCGGGGGGGGGTCTAATTCACCCCTCCACTTT
TRBV12-3/TRBV12-4	TRBJ1-1	.	many	CASSSMNTEAFF	TGTGCCAGCAGTTCGATGAACACTGAAGCTTTCTTT